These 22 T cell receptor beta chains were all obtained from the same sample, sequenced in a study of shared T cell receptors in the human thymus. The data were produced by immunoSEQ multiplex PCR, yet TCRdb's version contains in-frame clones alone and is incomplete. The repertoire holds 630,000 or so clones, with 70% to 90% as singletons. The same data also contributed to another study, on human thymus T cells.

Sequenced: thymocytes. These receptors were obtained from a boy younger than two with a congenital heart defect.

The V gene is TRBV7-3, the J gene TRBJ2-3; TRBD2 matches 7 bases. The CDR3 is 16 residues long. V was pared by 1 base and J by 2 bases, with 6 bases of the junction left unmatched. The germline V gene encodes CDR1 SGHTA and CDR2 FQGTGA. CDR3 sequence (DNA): TGTGCCAGCAGCTTAAAACTAGCGCCCTACACAGATACGCAGTATTTT. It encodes CASSLKLAPYTDTQYF.

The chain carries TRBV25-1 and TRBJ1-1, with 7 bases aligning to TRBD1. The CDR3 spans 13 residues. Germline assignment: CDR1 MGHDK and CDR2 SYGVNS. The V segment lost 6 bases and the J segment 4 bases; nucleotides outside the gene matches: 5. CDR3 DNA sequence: TGTGCCAGCAGAGAGTACAGGGGCACTGAAGCTTTCTTT. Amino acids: CASREYRGTEAFF.

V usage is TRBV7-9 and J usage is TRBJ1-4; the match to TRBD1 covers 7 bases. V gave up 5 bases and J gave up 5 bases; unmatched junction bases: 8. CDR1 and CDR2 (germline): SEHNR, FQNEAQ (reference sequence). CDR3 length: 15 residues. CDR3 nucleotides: TGTGCCAGCAGCCCTCTGGACAGGATGAATGAAAAACTGTTTTTT. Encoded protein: CASSPLDRMNEKLFF.

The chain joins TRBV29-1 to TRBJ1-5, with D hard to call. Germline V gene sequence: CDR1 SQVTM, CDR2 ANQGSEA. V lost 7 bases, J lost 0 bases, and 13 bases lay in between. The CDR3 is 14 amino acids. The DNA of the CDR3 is TGCAGCGCGACGGACGGGGATAGCAATCAGCCCCAGCATTTT. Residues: CSATDGDSNQPQHF.

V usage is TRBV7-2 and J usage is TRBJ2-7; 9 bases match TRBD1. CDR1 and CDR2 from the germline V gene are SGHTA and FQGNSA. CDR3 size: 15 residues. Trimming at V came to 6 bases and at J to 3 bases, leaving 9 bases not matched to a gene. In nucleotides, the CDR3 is TGTGCCAGCAGTTTCGGACAGGGGAATGTCTACGAGCAGTACTTC. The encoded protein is CASSFGQGNVYEQYF. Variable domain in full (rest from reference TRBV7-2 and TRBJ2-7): GAGVSQSPSNKVTEKGKDVELRCDPISGHTALYWYRQSLGQGLEFLIYFQGNSAPDKSGLPSDRFSAERTGGSVSTLTIQRTQQEDSAVYLCASSFGQGNVYEQYFGPGTRLTVT.

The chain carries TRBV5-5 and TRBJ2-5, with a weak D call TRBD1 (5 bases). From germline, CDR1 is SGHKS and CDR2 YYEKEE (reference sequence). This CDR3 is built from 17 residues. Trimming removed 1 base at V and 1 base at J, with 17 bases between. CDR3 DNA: TGTGCCAGCAGCTTGTTCGCAGGGCCAGCACTCCAAGAGACCCAGTACTTC. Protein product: CASSLFAGPALQETQYF.

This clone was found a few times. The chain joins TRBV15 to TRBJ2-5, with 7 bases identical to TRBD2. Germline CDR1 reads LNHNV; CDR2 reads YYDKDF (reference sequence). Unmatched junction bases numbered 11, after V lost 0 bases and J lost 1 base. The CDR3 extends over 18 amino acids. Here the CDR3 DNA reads TGTGCCACCAGCAGAGAGAAGAGCGGGGAGCAACCCCAAGAGACCCAGTACTTC. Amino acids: CATSREKSGEQPQETQYF. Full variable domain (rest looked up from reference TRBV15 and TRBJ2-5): DAMVIQNPRYQVTQFGKPVTLSCSQTLNHNVMYWYQQKSSQAPKLLFHYYDKDFNNEADTPDNFQSRRPNTSFCFLDIRSPGLGDTAMYLCATSREKSGEQPQETQYFGPGTRLLVL.

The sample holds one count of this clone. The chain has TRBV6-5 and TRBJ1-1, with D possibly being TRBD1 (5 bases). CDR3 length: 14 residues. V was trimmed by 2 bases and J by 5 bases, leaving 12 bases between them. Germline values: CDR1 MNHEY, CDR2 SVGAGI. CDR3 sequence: CASSYGGYGTEAFF. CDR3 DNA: TGTGCCAGCAGTTACGGGGGGTATGGGACTGAAGCTTTCTTT.

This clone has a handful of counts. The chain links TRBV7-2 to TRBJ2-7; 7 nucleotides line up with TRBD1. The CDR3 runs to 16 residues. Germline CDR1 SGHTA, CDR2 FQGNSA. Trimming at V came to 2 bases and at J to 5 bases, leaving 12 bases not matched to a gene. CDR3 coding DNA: TGTGCCAGCAGCTTATTAAGGGACAGAGACCTTAACGAGCAGTACTTC. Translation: CASSLLRDRDLNEQYF.

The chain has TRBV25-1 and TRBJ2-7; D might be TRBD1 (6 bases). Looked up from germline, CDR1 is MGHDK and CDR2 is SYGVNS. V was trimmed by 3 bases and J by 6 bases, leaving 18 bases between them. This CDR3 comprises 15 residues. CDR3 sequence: CASSEMDSPSCEQYF. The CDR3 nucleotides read TGTGCCAGCAGTGAGATGGACAGCCCATCTTGCGAGCAGTACTTC.

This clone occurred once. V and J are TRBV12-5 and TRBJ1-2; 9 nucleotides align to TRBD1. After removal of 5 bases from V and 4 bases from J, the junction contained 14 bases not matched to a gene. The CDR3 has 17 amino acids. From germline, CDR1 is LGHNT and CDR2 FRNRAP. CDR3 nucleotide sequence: TGTGCTAGTGGTCCCCGGGACAGGGATGTACTTGGCTATGGCTACACCTTC. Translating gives CASGPRDRDVLGYGYTF. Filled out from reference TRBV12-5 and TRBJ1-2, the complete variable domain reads DARVTQTPRHKVTEMGQEVTMRCQPILGHNTVFWYRQTMMQGLELLAYFRNRAPLDDSGMPKDRFSAEMPDATLATLKIQPSEPRDSAVYFCASGPRDRDVLGYGYTFGSGTRLTVV.

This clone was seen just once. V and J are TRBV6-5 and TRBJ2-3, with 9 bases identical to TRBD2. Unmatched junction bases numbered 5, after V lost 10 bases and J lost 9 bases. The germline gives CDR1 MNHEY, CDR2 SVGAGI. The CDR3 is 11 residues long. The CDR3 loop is CATLLAGTQYF. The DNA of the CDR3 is TGTGCCACGCTCCTAGCGGGAACGCAGTATTTT.

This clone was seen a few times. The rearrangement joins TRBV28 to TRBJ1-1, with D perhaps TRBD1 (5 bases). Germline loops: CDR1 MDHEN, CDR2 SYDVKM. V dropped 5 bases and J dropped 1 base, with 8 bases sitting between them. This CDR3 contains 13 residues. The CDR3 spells CASSQDRNTEAFF. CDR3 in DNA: TGTGCCAGCAGTCAAGACAGGAACACTGAAGCTTTCTTT.

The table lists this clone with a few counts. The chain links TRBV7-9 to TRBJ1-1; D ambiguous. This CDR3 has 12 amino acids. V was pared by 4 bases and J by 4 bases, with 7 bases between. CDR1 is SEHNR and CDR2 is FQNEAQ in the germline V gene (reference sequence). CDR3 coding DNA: TGTGCCAGCAGCTCTCACAGCACTGAAGCTTTCTTT. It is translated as CASSSHSTEAFF.

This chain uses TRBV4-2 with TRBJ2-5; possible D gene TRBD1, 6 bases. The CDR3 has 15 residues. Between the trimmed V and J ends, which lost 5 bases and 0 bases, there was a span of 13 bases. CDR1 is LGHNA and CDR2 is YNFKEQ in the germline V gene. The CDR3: CASSARDIDQETQYF. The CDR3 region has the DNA TGTGCCAGCAGCGCTCGGGACATAGACCAAGAGACCCAGTACTTC.

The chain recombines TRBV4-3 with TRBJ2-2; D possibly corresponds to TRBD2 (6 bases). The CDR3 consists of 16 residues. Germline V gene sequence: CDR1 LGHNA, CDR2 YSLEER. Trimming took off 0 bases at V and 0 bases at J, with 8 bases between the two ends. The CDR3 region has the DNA TGCGCCAGCAGCCAAGACTCGGGGGCGAACACCGGGGAGCTGTTTTTT. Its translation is CASSQDSGANTGELFF.

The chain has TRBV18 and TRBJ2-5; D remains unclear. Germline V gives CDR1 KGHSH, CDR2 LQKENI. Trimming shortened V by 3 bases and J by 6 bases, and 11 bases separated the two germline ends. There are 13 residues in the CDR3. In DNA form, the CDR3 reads TGTGCCAGCTCACCCTACTACAATAAGACCCAGTACTTC. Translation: CASSPYYNKTQYF.

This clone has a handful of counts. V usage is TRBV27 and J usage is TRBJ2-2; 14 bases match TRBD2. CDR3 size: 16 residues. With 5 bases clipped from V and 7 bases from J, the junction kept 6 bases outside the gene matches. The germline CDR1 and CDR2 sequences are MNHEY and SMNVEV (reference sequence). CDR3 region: CASSAGTSGRIGELFF. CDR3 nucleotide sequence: TGTGCCAGCAGTGCCGGGACTAGCGGGAGAATCGGGGAGCTGTTTTTT.

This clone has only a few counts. CDR3 protein: CASSSLSGRIATGELFF. The CDR3 DNA follows: TGTGCCAGCAGCTCCCTTAGCGGGAGGATAGCAACCGGGGAGCTGTTTTTT. This chain uses TRBV7-2 with TRBJ2-2; 10 bases align to TRBD2. J gave up 5 bases and V 4 bases, and 10 bases lay outside the gene matches. The CDR3 totals 17 residues. Germline loops: CDR1 SGHTA, CDR2 FQGNSA.

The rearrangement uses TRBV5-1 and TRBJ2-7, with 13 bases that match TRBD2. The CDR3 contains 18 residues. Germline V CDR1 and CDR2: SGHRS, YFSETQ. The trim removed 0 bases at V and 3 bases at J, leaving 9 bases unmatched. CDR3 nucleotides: TGCGCCAGCAGCTTGGAGGGAACTAGCGGGGGGGCAGACTACGAGCAGTACTTC. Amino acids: CASSLEGTSGGADYEQYF.

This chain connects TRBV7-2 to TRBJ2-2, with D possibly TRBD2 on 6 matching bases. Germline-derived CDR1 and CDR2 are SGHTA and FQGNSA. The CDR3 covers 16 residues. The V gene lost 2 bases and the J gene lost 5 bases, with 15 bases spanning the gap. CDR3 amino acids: CASSLLAFPRTGELFF. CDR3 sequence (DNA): TGTGCCAGCAGCTTACTAGCGTTCCCTAGAACCGGGGAGCTGTTTTTT.

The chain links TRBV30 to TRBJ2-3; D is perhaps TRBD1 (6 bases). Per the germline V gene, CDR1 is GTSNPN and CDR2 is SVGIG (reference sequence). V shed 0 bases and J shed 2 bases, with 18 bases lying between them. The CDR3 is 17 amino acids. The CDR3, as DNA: TGTGCCTGGAGTGTTTCCTCAGGGGATGGGGACACAGATACGCAGTATTTT. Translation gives CAWSVSSGDGDTDTQYF.